These 19 T cell receptor beta chains came from one sample sequenced in a study of cytomegalovirus exposure and HLA in healthy donors. A multiplex PCR was run with 60 Vbeta primers and 13 Jbeta primers. Repertoires were generated with immunoSEQ multiplex PCR, while TCRdb's copy carries only in-frame clones and drops some. Among around 140,000 clones listed, 70% to 85% were seen once. The sequencing input was PBMCs. The origin of the receptors is a woman aged 55 to 70 in good health and CMV-seropositive.

The chain uses TRBV18 and TRBJ1-2; D ambiguous. V shed 1 base and J shed 8 bases, with 11 bases lying between them. This CDR3 contains 13 residues. Germline V lookup: CDR1 KGHSH, CDR2 LQKENI. DNA for the CDR3: TGTGCCAGCTCACCACAGGAGGGAGGGGGCTACACCTTC. Residues: CASSPQEGGGYTF.

The chain employs TRBV6-6 and TRBJ1-4, with no clear D. CDR3 length equals 15 residues. Germline CDR1 reads MNHNY; CDR2 reads SVGAGI (reference sequence). V was clipped by 2 bases and J by 6 bases, with 13 bases between them. The CDR3 DNA sequence: TGTGCCAGCAGTTACGGCGACCCTCGGGATGAAAAACTGTTTTTT. This sequence encodes CASSYGDPRDEKLFF.

The CDR3 region is CSTSGSISARSYTEAFF. The CDR3 DNA sequence: TGCAGCACTAGCGGGAGTATCTCTGCCCGTTCTTACACTGAAGCTTTCTTT. This rearrangement joins TRBV29-1 to TRBJ1-1, with D unresolved. This CDR3 has 17 residues. Germline V gives CDR1 SQVTM, CDR2 ANQGSEA. Trimming took 8 bases from V and 3 from J, leaving 28 bases between them.

The genes are TRBV7-2 and TRBJ1-5; 8 nucleotides line up with TRBD1. Germline lookup yields CDR1 SGHTA and CDR2 FQGNSA. V trimming: 1 base; J trimming: 4 bases; junction bases outside the gene matches: 6. There are 16 residues in the CDR3. CDR3 bases: TGTGCCAGCAGCTTAGTTGGAGGACAGGGAAATCAGCCCCAGCATTTT. Translation gives CASSLVGGQGNQPQHF.

J is TRBJ1-2 and V is TRBV15, with D uncertain. This CDR3 is 14 amino acids long. The germline gives CDR1 LNHNV, CDR2 YYDKDF (reference sequence). Trimming removed 0 bases at V and 3 bases at J, with 8 bases between. The CDR3 region is CATSRDLSYYGYTF. CDR3 sequence (DNA): TGTGCCACCAGCAGAGATCTTTCCTACTATGGCTACACCTTC.

In DNA, the CDR3 is TGTGCCAGCAGCGTAGGTGAGAACAATGAGCAGTTCTTC. Protein: CASSVGENNEQFF. This sequence joins TRBV9 and TRBJ2-1; D not resolved. The germline V gene has CDR1 SGDLS and CDR2 YYNGEE. The CDR3 is made up of 13 amino acids. Trimming shortened V by 0 bases and J by 5 bases, and 6 bases separated the two germline ends.

The DNA for the CDR3 is TGTGCCATCAGTGAGGATGAGCGGGGCCTCTACGAGCAGTACTTC. Its protein product is CAISEDERGLYEQYF. The chain carries TRBV10-3 and TRBJ2-7; 7 bases fit TRBD2. The germline gives CDR1 ENHRY, CDR2 SYGVKD. Unmatched junction bases numbered 7, after V lost 2 bases and J lost 3 bases. The CDR3 totals 15 residues.

The chain combines TRBV5-8 with TRBJ2-1; D gene unclear. In germline, CDR1 is SGHTS, CDR2 YDEGEE. Trimming stripped 4 bases from V and 4 bases from J, with 6 bases between. There are 12 residues in the CDR3. CDR3 sequence: CASSNQYNEQFF. The CDR3 coding sequence is TGTGCCAGCAGCAACCAGTACAATGAGCAGTTCTTC.

This chain joins TRBV7-8 and TRBJ2-3; TRBD2 is a possible D gene (6 bases). This CDR3 spans 14 amino acids. Trimming took off 8 bases at V and 3 bases at J, with 15 bases between the two ends. Germline V gene data show CDR1 as SGHVS and CDR2 as FQNEAQ. The CDR3 bases are TGTGCCAGCCGAGTTGGGGCGGGGACAGATACGCAGTATTTT. Protein product: CASRVGAGTDTQYF. Using reference TRBV7-8 and TRBJ2-3 for the parts outside the CDR3, the full variable domain is GAGVSQSPRYKVAKRGQDVALRCDPISGHVSLFWYQQALGQGPEFLTYFQNEAQLDKSGLPSDRFFAERPEGSVSTLKIQRTQQEDSAVYLCASRVGAGTDTQYFGPGTRLTVL.

The chain employs TRBV30 and TRBJ1-1; a weak D match, TRBD1 (5 bases). V lost 7 bases to trimming and J lost 1 base, with 16 bases between them. The germline CDR1 and CDR2 sequences are GTSNPN and SVGIG (reference sequence). The CDR3 totals 14 residues. CDR3 sequence: CASSRRRGNTEAFF. CDR3 DNA sequence: TGTGCCTCGTCCCGCCGAAGGGGGAACACTGAAGCTTTCTTT.

This rearrangement joins TRBV18 to TRBJ1-1; 8 bases are a match to TRBD1. CDR3 length equals 15 residues. The V and J ends lost 5 bases and 2 bases, in that order; junction bases with no gene match: 7. The V gene's germline CDR1 is KGHSH and CDR2 LQKENI. CDR3 amino acids: CASSTGQGANTEAFF. The CDR3 nucleotides are TGTGCCAGCTCAACCGGGCAGGGGGCCAACACTGAAGCTTTCTTT.

The chain employs TRBV6-6 and TRBJ1-1, with D possibly being TRBD1 (5 bases). Between the trimmed V and J ends, which lost 6 bases and 11 bases, there was a span of 16 bases. There are 12 residues in the CDR3. Germline-derived CDR1 and CDR2 are MNHNY and SVGAGI (reference sequence). In DNA, the CDR3 is TGTGCCAGCAGCCTTAGGGGATCTCAGGCTTTCTTT. Amino acids: CASSLRGSQAFF.

The chain couples TRBV5-1 to TRBJ1-4; a weak D match, TRBD1 (6 bases). CDR3 length equals 15 residues. V lost 0 bases to trimming and J lost 2 bases, with 8 bases between them. Germline-derived CDR1 and CDR2 are SGHRS and YFSETQ. The CDR3 here is CASSLGGQTNEKLFF. In DNA form, the CDR3 reads TGCGCCAGCAGCTTGGGGGGGCAGACTAATGAAAAACTGTTTTTT.

The chain recombines TRBV9 with TRBJ2-5; 11 bases map to TRBD2. Germline trimming cut 4 bases from V and 2 bases from J; bases unmatched to any gene: 10. The CDR3 sequence is 17 residues long. Germline V lookup: CDR1 SGDLS, CDR2 YYNGEE. The CDR3 DNA sequence: TGTGCCAGCAGCTCCGGGACTAGCGGACCTATACAAGAGACCCAGTACTTC. Its translation is CASSSGTSGPIQETQYF.

The chain recombines TRBV6-5 with TRBJ2-7; 7 bases agree with TRBD2. J gave up 3 bases and V 1 base, and 9 bases lay outside the gene matches. CDR1 and CDR2 from the germline V gene are MNHEY and SVGAGI. This CDR3 has 16 residues. CDR3 loop: CASSYWASGVNYEQYF. CDR3 DNA sequence: TGTGCCAGCAGTTACTGGGCTAGCGGAGTCAACTACGAGCAGTACTTC.

This clone was found a few times. The chain uses TRBV5-6 and TRBJ1-2; D unresolved. The CDR3 runs to 12 residues. Germline V gene lookup returns CDR1 SGHDT and CDR2 YYEEEE. V lost 2 bases and J 6 bases, leaving 8 bases between the germline ends. CDR3 coding DNA: TGTGCCAGCAGCTTAGGACTTAATGGCTACACCTTC. Residues: CASSLGLNGYTF.

This clone was seen once. V is TRBV27 and J is TRBJ2-5; D perhaps matches TRBD1 (5 bases). The J call may be wrong; the DNA end is better matched by TRBJ2-7. This CDR3 region has 13 residues. The germline V gene has CDR1 MNHEY and CDR2 SMNVEV (reference sequence). CDR3 bases: TGTGCCAGCAGTGACCAGGGTACCTACGAGCAGTACTTC. Its translation is CASSDQGTYEQYF.

This rearrangement joins TRBV9 to TRBJ2-7; possible D gene TRBD1, 5 bases. CDR1 is SGDLS and CDR2 is YYNGEE in the germline V gene. The CDR3 contains 13 residues. V dropped 3 bases and J dropped 3 bases, with 10 bases sitting between them. The DNA of the CDR3 is TGTGCCAGCAGCGCCGGAGACAGCTACGAGCAGTACTTC. Amino acid sequence: CASSAGDSYEQYF.

The chain has TRBV6-5 and TRBJ2-1; 7 bases map to TRBD1. The germline V gene encodes CDR1 MNHEY and CDR2 SVGAGI. V lost 5 bases to trimming and J lost 5 bases; unmatched junction nucleotides: 6. The CDR3 has 14 residues. Written as DNA, the CDR3 is TGTGCCAGCAGTCTACGGACAGGCCACAATGAGCAGTTCTTC. This gives the protein CASSLRTGHNEQFF.